This passage covers 23 T cell receptor beta chains from one sample sequenced in a study of cytomegalovirus exposure and HLA in healthy donors. PCR amplification relied on 60 Vbeta primers (plus 13 Jbeta primers). Repertoires were generated with immunoSEQ multiplex PCR, while TCRdb's copy carries only in-frame clones and drops some. The sample lists about 190,000 clones, 81% occurring once. The source material was PBMCs. These receptors all stem from a woman aged 18 to 35 in good health and CMV-seropositive.

The chain combines TRBV2 with TRBJ1-1; maybe TRBD1 (5 bases). The ends were cut back, 4 bases at V and 0 bases at J, with 9 bases in the middle. The germline gives CDR1 SNHLY, CDR2 FYNNEI. This CDR3 contains 14 residues. The CDR3 DNA is TGTGCCAGCAGTGGACAGATTTTGAACACTGAAGCTTTCTTT. As protein: CASSGQILNTEAFF.

The gene calls are TRBV9 and TRBJ2-2, with D hard to call. V gave up 1 base and J gave up 8 bases, with 6 bases separating them. The CDR3 is made up of 12 amino acids. In germline, CDR1 is SGDLS, CDR2 YYNGEE. CDR3 bases: TGTGCCAGCAGCGTAACGGTAGGGGAGCTGTTTTTT. As protein: CASSVTVGELFF.

J is TRBJ1-4 and V is TRBV6-1; D ambiguous. The germline gives CDR1 MNHNS, CDR2 SASEGT. The CDR3 has 13 amino acids. Trimming shortened V by 6 bases and J by 5 bases, and 10 bases separated the two germline ends. The CDR3 sequence is CASRESGNEKLFF. The CDR3 coding sequence is TGTGCCAGCAGGGAGTCGGGGAATGAAAAACTGTTTTTT.

This clone was picked up one time. The chain links TRBV18 to TRBJ1-1; the D is unclear. This CDR3 is 15 amino acids long. The V end was cut by 3 bases, the J end by 11 bases, with 22 bases between. Germline CDR1 is KGHSH and CDR2 is LQKENI. The CDR3: CASSPPGTFRTGAFF. CDR3 nucleotides: TGTGCCAGCTCACCCCCGGGCACGTTCAGGACTGGGGCTTTCTTT.

The rearrangement links TRBV15 to TRBJ2-2; tentatively, D is TRBD2 (5 bases). The germline CDR1 and CDR2 sequences are LNHNV and YYDKDF (reference sequence). This CDR3 contains 16 residues. V gave up 4 bases and J gave up 1 base, with 13 bases separating them. The CDR3 DNA sequence: TGTGCCACCAGCACCCGGGATCACCTGAACACCGGGGAGCTGTTTTTT. Translation: CATSTRDHLNTGELFF.

This sequence joins TRBV27 and TRBJ1-1, with 7 bases identical to TRBD1. The germline V gene has CDR1 MNHEY and CDR2 SMNVEV (reference sequence). Trimming cost V 5 bases and J 1 base; bases outside gene matches: 7. CDR3 length: 15 amino acids. The CDR3 DNA follows: TGTGCCAGCAGTACAGGACAGGTGTGGAACACTGAAGCTTTCTTT. Encoded protein: CASSTGQVWNTEAFF.

The chain employs TRBV19 and TRBJ2-3; 9 positions agree with TRBD2. Losses at the gene ends were 1 base for V and 2 bases for J; bases not matched to a gene: 4. The germline V gene has CDR1 LNHDA and CDR2 SQIVND (reference sequence). This CDR3 spans 16 amino acids. In DNA form, the CDR3 reads TGTGCCAGTAGTATAGGACTAGCGGAGATCACAGATACGCAGTATTTT. Translated, it gives CASSIGLAEITDTQYF.

This clone was observed a single time. The V gene is TRBV15, the J gene TRBJ2-3; no clear D. V was clipped by 0 bases and J by 0 bases, with 4 bases between them. CDR3 length: 14 residues. The germline CDR1 and CDR2 sequences are LNHNV and YYDKDF (reference sequence). CDR3 sequence: CATSRDISTDTQYF. In DNA form, the CDR3 reads TGTGCCACCAGCAGAGATATTAGCACAGATACGCAGTATTTT.

The rearrangement links TRBV10-2 to TRBJ1-1; D not certain. V lost 3 bases and J 1 base, leaving 9 bases between the germline ends. CDR1 is WSHSY and CDR2 is SAAADI in the germline V gene. CDR3 length: 14 residues. This CDR3 reads CASSESVRNTEAFF. The CDR3 nucleotides read TGCGCCAGCAGTGAATCGGTGAGGAACACTGAAGCTTTCTTT.

The chain couples TRBV6-5 to TRBJ2-1; 7 bases map to TRBD1. Germline V gene data show CDR1 as MNHEY and CDR2 as SVGAGI. V gave up 6 bases and J gave up 5 bases; unmatched junction bases: 4. The CDR3 consists of 13 residues. CDR3 sequence: CASRDRVDNEQFF. Here the CDR3 DNA reads TGTGCCAGCAGAGACAGGGTCGACAATGAGCAGTTCTTC.

This chain joins TRBV7-9 and TRBJ1-2; D call uncertain. The CDR3 loop spans 16 amino acids. The V end lost 4 bases, the J end lost 6 bases, and 21 bases lay between the germline ends. Germline V gene data show CDR1 as SEHNR and CDR2 as FQNEAQ (reference sequence). CDR3 bases: TGTGCCAGCAGCTACCCCACCCGAGGAGCACCGGATGGCTACACCTTC. It translates to CASSYPTRGAPDGYTF.

The CDR3 reads CASSSTGGSPLHF. The CDR3 region has the DNA TGTGCCAGCAGCTCAACGGGGGGTTCACCCCTCCACTTT. The chain is built from TRBV27 and TRBJ1-6, with D perhaps matching TRBD1 (5 bases). CDR3 length: 13 residues. Germline CDR1 and CDR2: MNHEY and SMNVEV (reference sequence). V was shortened by 6 bases and J by 9 bases, with 12 bases between the two germline ends.

V gene TRBV6-1 combines with J gene TRBJ1-3; TRBD1 might be the D (6 bases). CDR3 length: 15 residues. Trimming took 4 bases from V and 4 from J, leaving 14 bases between them. CDR1 is MNHNS, CDR2 SASEGT, per germline. The CDR3 region has the DNA TGTGCCAGCAGTGGTACAGGGTGGGCGGGAAACACCATATATTTT. Protein: CASSGTGWAGNTIYF.

In this sample, this clone turned up a few times. V usage is TRBV29-1 and J usage is TRBJ2-3; 11 bases match TRBD1. The CDR3 has 14 amino acids. The J segment lost 5 bases and the V segment lost 4 bases, leaving 5 bases of the junction unmatched. Germline assignment: CDR1 SQVTM and CDR2 ANQGSEA. In nucleotides, the CDR3 is TGCAGCGTTGTGGACAGGGGGCAGGGAGATACGCAGTATTTT. Its translation is CSVVDRGQGDTQYF.

This chain joins TRBV2 and TRBJ1-2; no clear D. Germline CDR1 is SNHLY and CDR2 is FYNNEI. The V end lost 3 bases, the J end lost 4 bases, and 9 bases lay between the germline ends. This CDR3 is built from 13 residues. The CDR3 is CASSDRAGYGYTF. The CDR3 coding sequence is TGTGCCAGCAGTGATCGAGCGGGCTATGGCTACACCTTC.

The chain is built from TRBV4-1 and TRBJ2-7, with TRBD1 identical over 8 bases. Losses at the gene ends were 1 base for V and 2 bases for J; bases not matched to a gene: 1. There are 14 residues in the CDR3. Germline-derived CDR1 and CDR2 are MGHRA and YSYEKL. The CDR3 region is CASSQGGQAYEQYF. In DNA form, the CDR3 reads TGCGCCAGCAGCCAAGGGGGACAGGCCTACGAGCAGTACTTC.

This clone was seen a single time. At one end the junction does not follow the germline gene, possibly because of a read error. J is TRBJ1-1 and V is TRBV7-9; a possible D gene is TRBD1 (6 bases). CDR1 SEHNR and CDR2 FQNEAQ come from the germline V gene (reference sequence). The CDR3 loop spans 17 amino acids. The CDR3 DNA is TGTTCCAGCAGCTTAGTGGGCCGAACAGGGCTATACACTGAAGCTTTCTTT. Its protein product is CSSSLVGRTGLYTEAFF. The full variable domain, completed using reference TRBV7-9 and TRBJ1-1, is DTGVSQNPRHKITKRGQNVTFRCDPISEHNRLYWYRQTLGQGPEFLTYFQNEAQLEKSRLLSDRFSAERPKGSFSTLEIQRTEQGDSAMYLCSSSLVGRTGLYTEAFFGQGTRLTVV.

This clone appeared a few times. This chain connects TRBV11-1 to TRBJ2-1; perhaps TRBD2 as D (5 bases). Trimming took off 2 bases at V and 4 bases at J, with 12 bases between the two ends. The length of the CDR3 is 15 residues. Germline lookup yields CDR1 SGHAT and CDR2 FQDESV (reference sequence). CDR3 region: CASSLLGRTYNEQFF. CDR3 nucleotide sequence: TGTGCCAGCAGCTTACTTGGGCGGACTTACAATGAGCAGTTCTTC. The variable domain in full, with the rest retrieved from reference TRBV11-1 and TRBJ2-1, is EAEVAQSPRYKITEKSQAVAFWCDPISGHATLYWYRQILGQGPELLVQFQDESVVDDSQLPKDRFSAERLKGVDSTLKIQPAELGDSAMYLCASSLLGRTYNEQFFGPGTRLTVL.

The count of this clone is one. Other DNA variants within this sample encode the same CDR3. V usage is TRBV7-2 and J usage is TRBJ2-1; 12 nucleotides agree with TRBD2. Germline V gives CDR1 SGHTA, CDR2 FQGNSA. The junction had 3 bases not matched to a gene; V was cut back by 5 bases and J by 4 bases. This CDR3 spans 15 amino acids. The chain's CDR3 is CASSRTSGGYNEQFF. In DNA, the CDR3 is TGTGCCAGCAGCCGAACTAGCGGGGGGTACAATGAGCAGTTCTTC.

This clone has just a few counts. The chain uses TRBV30 and TRBJ1-3; D might be TRBD1 (5 bases). The CDR3 length is 14 residues. Trimming removed 5 bases from V and 0 bases from J, with 11 bases in between. Looked up from germline, CDR1 is GTSNPN and CDR2 is SVGIG (reference sequence). CDR3: CAWGDGASGNTIYF. The CDR3 coding sequence is TGTGCCTGGGGGGATGGGGCCTCTGGAAACACCATATATTTT.

Written as DNA, the CDR3 is TGTGCCAGCTCACAACAACTAGATGATTATGGCTACACCTTC. Translated, it gives CASSQQLDDYGYTF. The chain recombines TRBV18 with TRBJ1-2; D not resolved. The CDR3 length is 14 residues. Germline CDR1 is KGHSH and CDR2 is LQKENI. Trimming left V 4 bases short and J 5 bases short, with 14 bases between.

This chain connects TRBV5-5 to TRBJ2-7; tentative D call: TRBD2 (6 bases). CDR1 SGHKS and CDR2 YYEKEE come from the germline V gene (reference sequence). V lost 2 bases and J lost 0, with 9 bases in between. The CDR3 extends over 14 amino acids. This CDR3 reads CASSLPGVSYEQYV. CDR3 sequence (DNA): TGTGCCAGCAGCTTACCGGGGGTCTCCTACGAGCAGTACGTC.

The chain carries TRBV6-1 and TRBJ1-2, with TRBD1 as a possible D gene (5 bases). The germline CDR1 and CDR2 sequences are MNHNS and SASEGT. The ends were cut back, 8 bases at V and 5 bases at J, with 15 bases in the middle. The CDR3 runs to 13 residues. The CDR3 sequence is CASGLGGGYGYTF. The CDR3 DNA follows: TGTGCCAGCGGTTTGGGGGGGGGTTATGGCTACACCTTC.